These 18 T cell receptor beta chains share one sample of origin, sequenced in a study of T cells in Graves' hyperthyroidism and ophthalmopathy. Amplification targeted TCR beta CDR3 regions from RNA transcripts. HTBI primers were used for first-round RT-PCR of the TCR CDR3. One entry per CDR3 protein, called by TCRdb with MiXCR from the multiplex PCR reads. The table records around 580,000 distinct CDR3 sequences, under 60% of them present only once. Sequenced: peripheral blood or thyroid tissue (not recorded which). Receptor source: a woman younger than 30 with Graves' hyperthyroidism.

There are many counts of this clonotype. The CDR3 is CATSRRWGYGSPLHF. CDR3 coding DNA: TGTGCCACCAGCAGGCGGTGGGGGTACGGTTCACCCCTCCACTTT. The chain uses TRBV15 and TRBJ1-6, with a weak D call TRBD1 (5 bases). This CDR3 has 15 amino acids. V was pared by 3 bases and J by 9 bases, with 15 bases between. Germline V CDR1 and CDR2: LNHNV, YYDKDF (reference sequence).

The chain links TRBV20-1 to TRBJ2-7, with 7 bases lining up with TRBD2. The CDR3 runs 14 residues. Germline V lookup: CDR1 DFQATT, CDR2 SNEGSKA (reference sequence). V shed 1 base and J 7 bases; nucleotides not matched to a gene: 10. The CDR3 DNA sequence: TGCAGTGCTAGAGCGGAAACTAGCGTGATTGAGCAGTACTTC. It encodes CSARAETSVIEQYF.

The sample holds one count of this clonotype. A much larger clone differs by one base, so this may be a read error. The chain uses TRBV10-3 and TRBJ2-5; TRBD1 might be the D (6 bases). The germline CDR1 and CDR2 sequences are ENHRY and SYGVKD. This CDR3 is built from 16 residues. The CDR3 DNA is TGTGCCAGCAGTTACTCGATCTGGGACACTCCCAAGACCCAGTACTTC. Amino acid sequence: CASSYSIWDTPKTQYF.

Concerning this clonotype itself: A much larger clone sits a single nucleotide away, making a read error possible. The CDR3 nucleotides are TGCGCCAGCAGCCAACCACAGGGGGTGTACAAGCAGTACTTC. Protein: CASSQPQGVYKQYF. The genes are TRBV4-3 and TRBJ2-7; 8 nucleotides line up with TRBD1. Germline CDR1 and CDR2: LGHNA and YSLEER. After removal of 2 bases from V and 8 bases from J, the junction contained 8 bases not matched to a gene. This CDR3 spans 14 amino acids.

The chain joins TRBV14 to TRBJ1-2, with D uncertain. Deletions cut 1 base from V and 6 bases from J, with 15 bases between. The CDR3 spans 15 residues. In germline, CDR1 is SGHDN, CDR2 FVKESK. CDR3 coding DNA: TGTGCCAGCAGCCAAGGGGCAGGTGTCCCGAATGGCTACACCTTC. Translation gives CASSQGAGVPNGYTF.

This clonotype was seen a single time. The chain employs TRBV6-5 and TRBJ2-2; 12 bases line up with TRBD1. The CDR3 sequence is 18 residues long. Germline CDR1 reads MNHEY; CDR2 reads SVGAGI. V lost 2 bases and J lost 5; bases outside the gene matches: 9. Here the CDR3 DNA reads TGTGCCAGCAGTTACCGATCACCGGGACAGGGGGCAACCGGGGAGCTGTTTTTT. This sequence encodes CASSYRSPGQGATGELFF.

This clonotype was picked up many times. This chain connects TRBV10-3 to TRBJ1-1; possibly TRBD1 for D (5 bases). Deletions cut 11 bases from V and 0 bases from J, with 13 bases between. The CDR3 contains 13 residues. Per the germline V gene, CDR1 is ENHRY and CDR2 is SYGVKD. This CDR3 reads CAASDSMNTEAFF. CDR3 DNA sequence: TGTGCCGCCTCAGACAGCATGAACACTGAAGCTTTCTTT.

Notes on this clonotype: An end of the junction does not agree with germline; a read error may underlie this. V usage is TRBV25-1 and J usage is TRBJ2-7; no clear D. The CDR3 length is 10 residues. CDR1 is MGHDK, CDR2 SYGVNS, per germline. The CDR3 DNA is TGTGCCAGCGGTGATTGGGAGCAGTACTTC. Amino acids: CASGDWEQYF.

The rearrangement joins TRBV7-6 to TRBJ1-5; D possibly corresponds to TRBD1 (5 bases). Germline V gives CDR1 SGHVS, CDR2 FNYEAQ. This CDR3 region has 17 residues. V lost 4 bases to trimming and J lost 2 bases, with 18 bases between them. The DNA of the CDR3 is TGTGCCAGCAGCTCCGAGTCAGGGTATGATGGCAATCAGCCCCAGCATTTT. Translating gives CASSSESGYDGNQPQHF.

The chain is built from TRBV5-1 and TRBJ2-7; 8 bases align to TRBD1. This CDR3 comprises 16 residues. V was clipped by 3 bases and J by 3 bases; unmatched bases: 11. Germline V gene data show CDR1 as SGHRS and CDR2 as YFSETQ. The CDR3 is CASSSQSGQGFYEQYF. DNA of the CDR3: TGCGCCAGCAGCTCACAAAGTGGACAGGGCTTCTACGAGCAGTACTTC.

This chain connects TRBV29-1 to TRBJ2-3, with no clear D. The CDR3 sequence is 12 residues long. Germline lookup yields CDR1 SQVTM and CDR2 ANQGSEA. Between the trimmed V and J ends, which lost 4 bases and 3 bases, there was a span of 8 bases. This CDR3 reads CSVAPRTDTQYF. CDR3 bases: TGCAGCGTTGCACCCAGGACAGATACGCAGTATTTT.

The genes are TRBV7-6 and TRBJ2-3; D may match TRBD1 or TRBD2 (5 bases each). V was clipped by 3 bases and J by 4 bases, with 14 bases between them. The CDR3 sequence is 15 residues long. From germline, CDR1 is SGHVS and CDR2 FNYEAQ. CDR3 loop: CASSFFDGTPDTQYF. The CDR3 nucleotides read TGTGCCAGCAGCTTCTTCGACGGGACCCCAGATACGCAGTATTTT.

CDR3 in amino acids: CSADPGYGYTF. DNA of the CDR3: TGCAGTGCAGACCCGGGCTATGGCTACACCTTC. This chain uses TRBV20-1 with TRBJ1-2; D gene ambiguous. Germline CDR1 and CDR2: DFQATT and SNEGSKA (reference sequence). Trimming left V 6 bases short and J 4 bases short, with 9 bases between. This CDR3 spans 11 amino acids.

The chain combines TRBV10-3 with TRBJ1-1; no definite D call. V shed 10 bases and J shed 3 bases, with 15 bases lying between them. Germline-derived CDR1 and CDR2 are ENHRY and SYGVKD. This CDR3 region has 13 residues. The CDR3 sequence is CATTFRPDTEAFF. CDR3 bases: TGTGCCACGACGTTTCGTCCTGACACTGAAGCTTTCTTT.

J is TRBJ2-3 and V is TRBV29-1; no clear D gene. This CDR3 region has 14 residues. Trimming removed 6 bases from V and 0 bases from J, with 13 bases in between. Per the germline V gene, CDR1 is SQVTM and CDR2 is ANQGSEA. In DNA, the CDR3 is TGCAGCGTCTCCGTTATGACTAGCACAGATACGCAGTATTTT. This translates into CSVSVMTSTDTQYF.

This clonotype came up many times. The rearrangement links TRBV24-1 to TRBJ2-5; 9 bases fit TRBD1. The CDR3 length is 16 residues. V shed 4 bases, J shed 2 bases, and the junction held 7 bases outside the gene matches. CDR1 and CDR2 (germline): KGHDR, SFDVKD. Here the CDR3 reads CATSDSRTGAQETQYF. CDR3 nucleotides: TGTGCCACCAGTGACTCACGGACAGGGGCACAAGAGACCCAGTACTTC.

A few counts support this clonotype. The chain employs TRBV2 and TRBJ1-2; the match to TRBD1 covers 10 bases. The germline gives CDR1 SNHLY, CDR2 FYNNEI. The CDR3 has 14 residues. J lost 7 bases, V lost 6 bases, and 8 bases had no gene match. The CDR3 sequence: CASRGTGVVAGYTF. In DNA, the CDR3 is TGTGCCAGCAGGGGGACAGGGGTTGTGGCTGGCTACACCTTC.

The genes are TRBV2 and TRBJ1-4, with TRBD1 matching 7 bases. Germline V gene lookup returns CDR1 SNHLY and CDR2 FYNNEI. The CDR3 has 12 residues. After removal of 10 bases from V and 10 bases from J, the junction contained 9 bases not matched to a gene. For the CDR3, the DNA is TGTGCCACCAGGACAGGCTCTGGAAAACTGTTTTTT. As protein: CATRTGSGKLFF.